This TCR beta chain was documented in a study of T-cell memory formation after mild COVID-19. General observations from the study: There was a balanced CD4/CD8 profile in clones contracting day 15 to 85, and later expanders leaned CD4+. CD4+ clones that contracted lay mainly in CM and EM; CD8+ ones lay in EMRA.

This clonotype was seen ten or more times. Its antigen is still unknown. TCRdb reprocessed the 5' RACE reads with MiXCR, giving one entry per CDR3 protein. The table shows around 300,000 distinct CDR3 sequences, with approximately 14% occurring only once. The V gene end was trimmed by 5 bases and the J gene end by 3 bases; junction bases not matched to a gene: 16. This CDR3 spans 17 amino acids. Germline V gene sequence: CDR1 SEHNR, CDR2 FQNEAQ (reference sequence). This receptor was identified in a man aged 18 to 30 who had mild COVID-19 (a few samples of this study predate the infection). Cell type and time point are not known. The specimen sequenced was PBMCs or a T cell subset sorted from them (not recorded which). J is TRBJ2-7 and V is TRBV7-9; 7 bases agree with TRBD1. CDR3 DNA: TGTGCCAGCAGCCCCCTTCGGGGACAGCGCTCTCGCTACGAGCAGTACTTC. Amino acid sequence: CASSPLRGQRSRYEQYF.